This TCR beta chain emerged from a study of blood T cell repertoires in COVID-19. About the research overall: Sites across the United States, Italy and Spain contributed samples from acute and convalescent COVID-19. The cDNA or gDNA used as material had been derived from T cells, B-cell-depleted T cells, or PBMCs.

The J segment lost 2 bases and the V segment lost 7 bases, leaving 7 bases of the junction unmatched. CDR1 is SQVTM, CDR2 ANQGSEA, per germline. The CDR3 totals 13 residues. Seattle-derived patients entered the study during active infection and were followed longitudinally. Original methodology: Amplification from reference gene primers served as the basis for estimated nucleated cell counts. TCRdb's table, derived via immunoSEQ multiplex PCR, lists solely in-frame clones and lacks some. The DNA gave D and trimming, while V, J and clone size come from that table. The sample has fewer than 350,000 clones, around 85% seen once.

Source material: peripheral blood. This TCR was sampled from a woman aged 30 to 39 with COVID-19, enrolled during active disease. The chain links TRBV29-1 to TRBJ1-2, with TRBD1 identical over 7 bases. CDR3 bases: TGCAGCGCTCGACAGGGAACAAACTATGGCTACACCTTC. This translates into CSARQGTNYGYTF.